This T cell receptor beta chain was identified during a study of T cells after yellow fever vaccination (dated by TCRdb to the late 2010s). With respect to the entire study: The SMART-Seq v4 Ultra Low Input RNA kit was used to prepare libraries from fractions with low cell numbers. To track T-cell clones before and after primary and booster YFV17D yellow fever vaccination, bulk TCR alpha and beta repertoires were sequenced longitudinally. Two healthy male donors, one aged 18 to 30 and one aged 30 to 40 years, were included in the cohort. Blood was collected at multiple timepoints before and after primary and secondary immunization, and bulk PBMC replicates and cell subsets were isolated. Overall results and qualifications from the work: Because only two donors were included in the study, the extent to which the findings can be generalized is limited. Most clones expanded after primary vaccination (approximately 95% of CD4 and 88% of CD8) were re-detected after the booster, suggesting that broad memory maintenance occurred. A small fraction of clonotypes appeared in both the CD4 and CD8 compartments, likely as a result of convergent recombination. The secondary T-cell response was found to be weaker but faster than the primary response, with a peak reached on day 5 rather than on day 15. FACS-sorted repertoires could contain abundant contaminating clonotypes from the bulk population, so computational filtering was required.

Comments on this clonotype: The antigen this receptor binds is unknown. One base away there is no much larger clone; base qualities are not given.

The sample's treatment or condition label is to be understood as: live attenuated yellow fever vaccine strain. Two biological replicates of bulk PBMCs were collected at each blood-draw timepoint. PBMCs were isolated from peripheral blood using a standard Ficoll-Paque protocol. TriZol was used to extract RNA from bulk PBMCs, CD4 and CD8 fractions, and dextramer-positive and dextramer-negative fractions. TCR cDNA was synthesized by 5'RACE template switching, which introduced a universal primer site and unique molecular identifiers. Priming of cDNA synthesis was performed from both the TCR alpha and TCR beta constant segments. Library amplification involved two PCR steps, and the second step added sample barcodes and sequencing adapters. Sequencing of libraries was done on Illumina HiSeq 2500 (2x100 bp) or NovaSeq (2x150 bp). Processing in the source paper ran as follows. MIGEC was used to demultiplex reads and collapse the reads into UMI consensus sequences, and MiXCR was used for V(D)J alignment. Vaccine-responding clonotypes were identified with edgeR using replicate PBMC samples, with FDR below 0.01 and a log2 fold change above 5 up to day 15 being required. Each bulk clonotype was labeled CD4 or CD8 based on which sequenced repertoire, CD4 or CD8, contained the clonotype at higher abundance. The public reads were reanalyzed by TCRdb: fastp trimming at Q25, MiXCR alignment, in-frame beta chains only. When rows share a CDR3 protein, they turn into one entry using the most common DNA and genes. The V and J calls were determined by TCRdb, not by the authors. The sample yields 620,000 or so distinct CDR3 sequences; roughly an eighth were counted once. In total, the top ten clones hold 15% of the sample.

The sequencing here drew on PBMCs, taken on the day of the yellow fever booster vaccination. This clonotype was obtained from a man aged 25 to 45 who received the YFV17D yellow fever vaccine.

In nucleotides, the sequence is TGTGCCAGCAGTTACTCGGGGGGAGACAATCAGCCCCAGCATTTT. Its product reads: CASSYSGGDNQPQHF. The chain joins TRBV6-5 to TRBJ1-5, and TRBD1 may be the D gene, going by 5 matching bases. The CDR3 contains 15 residues, cysteine and phenylalanine counted. The DNA shown is the 45-base CDR3, in frame from base 1. CDR1 and CDR2 (MNHEY, SVGAGI) derive from the germline V gene. Between the V and J ends, shortened by 0 bases and 3 bases respectively, the junction contains 9 bases.